This T cell receptor beta chain is drawn from a study of Ad26.COV2.S vaccination and SARS-CoV-2 variants (dated by TCRdb to about 2021). For the wider study: Vaccine-arm donors came from COV1001, a multicentre, randomized, double-blind, placebo-controlled phase I-IIa trial of Ad26.COV2.S in healthy adults. Investigators remained blinded to trial group allocation during experiments and outcome assessment. A total of around 32 samples were included in the TCR-sequenced set, comprising roughly 19 Ad26.COV2.S vaccine recipients, 5 placebo recipients and 8 SARS-CoV-2 convalescent individuals. Dosing of Ad26.COV2.S was intramuscular, at either 5x10^10 or 1x10^11 viral particles, delivered as one shot or as two shots spaced 56 days apart. Participants in the trial were split at random into five groups of five each, receiving low-dose or high-dose Ad26.COV2.S once or twice, or else placebo on both occasions. Sequencing of the TCRbeta repertoire served to evaluate the specificity and breadth of SARS-CoV-2-reactive T cell receptors following Ad26.COV2.S vaccination. Overall study results and their limits: Substantial breadth of spike-specific CD8+ and CD4+ T cell responses was reported after vaccination. According to the authors, total T cell responses may have been underestimated by the TCR breadth and depth analyses. The study was not powered for comparison of responses between vaccine doses or regimens. Comparable non-spike TCR breadth was observed between vaccine and placebo recipients, consistent with only spike being contained in the vaccine. Spike-specific TCR breadth was higher in Ad26.COV2.S recipients than in placebo recipients (P = 0.0014).

Compared with the rest of its sample, this clone is medium-sized (0.01 to 0.1%). Its antigen is currently not known. No quality values exist for individual bases; no much larger clone is one base distant. The sample carries other DNA sequences with the same CDR3. V and J are trimmed by 7 bases and 3 bases, and the gene matches miss 3 bases of the junction. According to the germline V gene (reference sequence), CDR1 reads MNHEY and CDR2 reads SMNVEV. The CDR3 measures 13 amino acids from cysteine to phenylalanine. Just CDR3 DNA is preserved here, 39 bases in frame from base 1. The immunoSEQ Assay was used to sequence TCRbeta CDR3 regions. After extraction, genomic DNA underwent amplification by bias-controlled multiplex PCR, followed by high-throughput sequencing. In the authors' own workflow: To quantify the absolute abundance of every unique TCRbeta CDR3 region, sequences were collapsed and filtered. T cell fraction was estimated by normalization of TCRbeta template counts to usable DNA, with usable DNA being measured through amplification of reference genes present in all nucleated cells. Repertoire TCRs were annotated as SARS-CoV-2-specific by exact matching of V gene, CDR3 amino acid sequence and J gene to a known reactive TCR set. The reference SARS-CoV-2 TCR set was obtained from MIRA and was filtered for enrichment in COVID-19-positive ImmuneCODE repertoires, whereby public or cross-reactive TCRs were removed. Using the MIRA antigens, annotated TCRs were further analysed by specific ORF or by position within an ORF. Breadth was defined as the number of annotated unique rearrangements divided by the total number of unique productive rearrangements, and depth was defined as the summed frequency of the annotated unique rearrangements. Two-sided Wilcoxon rank-sum tests were applied when comparing TCR breadth between groups. As stored in TCRdb, this immuneACCESS dataset retains in-frame rearrangements with V and J assigned. A fraction of the clones does not appear; measured against another copy, unresolved V genes explain less than half of the discrepancy, and the remainder lacks a known reason. V, J and clone size derive from that table, while D and trimming were established from the DNA sequence. The table for this sample lists approximately 350,000 clones; around 86% of them were counted only once. Together, the top ten hold around 3.6% of the sample.

Per the publication, the treatment or condition label means: some 20 received Ad26.COV2.S at low or high dose, single or two shots; roughly five received placebo; per-sample allocation not given. For vaccine and placebo recipients, repertoires were sequenced using samples collected on day 63 after the first injection. In Cohort 1b, around 23 adults aged 18-55 years were enrolled at a single site in Boston, USA, between 29 July and 7 August 2020. Ad26.COV2.S consisted of a replication-incompetent adenovirus type 26 vector by which a prefusion-stabilized SARS-CoV-2 spike protein from the original Wuhan strain was expressed.

The sequences come from peripheral blood, collected in a trial of Ad26.COV2.S vaccine versus placebo. Here the chain combines TRBV27 and TRBJ1-3, and 7 bases in between align with TRBD1. This sequence was found in a person between 18 and 59 years old who received the Ad26.COV2.S COVID-19 vaccine or a placebo. This receptor has the CDR3 CASTTGFGNTIYF. The DNA sequence is as follows: TGTGCCAGCACGACAGGGTTTGGAAACACCATATATTTT.